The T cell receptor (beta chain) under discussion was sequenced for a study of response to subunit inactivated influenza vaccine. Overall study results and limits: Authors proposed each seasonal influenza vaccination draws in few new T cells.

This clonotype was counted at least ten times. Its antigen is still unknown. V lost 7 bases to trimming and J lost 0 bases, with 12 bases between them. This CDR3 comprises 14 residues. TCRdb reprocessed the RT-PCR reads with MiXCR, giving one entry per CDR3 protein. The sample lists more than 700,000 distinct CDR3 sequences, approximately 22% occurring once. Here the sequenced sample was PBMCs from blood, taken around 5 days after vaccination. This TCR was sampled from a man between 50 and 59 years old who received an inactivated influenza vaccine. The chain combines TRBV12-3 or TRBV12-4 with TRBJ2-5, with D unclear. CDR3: CASTAPGNQETQYF. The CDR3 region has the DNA TGTGCCAGCACTGCCCCAGGAAACCAAGAGACCCAGTACTTC.